The clone carrying this T cell receptor beta chain was found once. Data came from immunoSEQ multiplex PCR; TCRdb stores just in-frame clones and leaves some out. The sample lists more than 95,000 clones, approximately 93% seen once, with 0.99% in the top ten. This CDR3 region has 16 residues. Germline CDR1 is SGHVS and CDR2 is FNYEAQ. V shed 9 bases and J 3 bases; nucleotides not matched to a gene: 17. The sample belongs to a study of T cell changes during pregnancy in multiple sclerosis. Here the sequenced sample was peripheral blood, taken after pregnancy. The chain recombines TRBV7-6 with TRBJ2-7; TRBD2 matches at 7 bases. This receptor was identified in a female donor with multiple sclerosis, enrolled in a pregnancy study. This CDR3 is CASAQRTDGRLYEQYF. The CDR3 DNA is TGTGCCAGTGCTCAGAGGACTGACGGGAGGCTCTACGAGCAGTACTTC. Combining the CDR3 with reference TRBV7-6 and TRBJ2-7 gives the whole variable domain GAGVSQSPRYKVTKRGQDVALRCDPISGHVSLYWYRQALGQGPEFLTYFNYEAQQDKSGLPNDRFSAERPEGSISTLTIQRTEQRDSAMYRCASAQRTDGRLYEQYFGPGTRLTVT.